This is a list of T cell receptor beta chains from one sample in a study of T cell responses to AZD1222 COVID-19 vaccine. Assay used: immunoSEQ multiplex PCR; TCRdb lists only in-frame clones, some missing. The repertoire holds approximately 74,000 clones, with roughly 90% as singletons. This sample comprised peripheral blood, obtained on day 0 of AZD1222 vaccination. The receptor set was obtained from an adult in good health. Each CDR3 is given with its conserved first and last residue. Fields, in order: J gene, V gene, D gene, CDR3 length, clone size, CDR3 DNA, CDR3 protein. D genes are given only for firm matches. Clone size is given for some rows only: seen once, a few or many times, or a class if the clone is expanded.

TRBJ2-7 TRBV6-2/TRBV6-3 TRBD2 15 NA TGTGCCAGCAGTTACTCGGCTAGCGGGAGCTACGAGCAGTACTTC CASSYSASGSYEQYF
TRBJ2-1 TRBV7-2 TRBD2 16 NA TGTGCCAGCAGCCCCAGAGGAACTAGCGGGAGCAATGAGCAGTTCTTC CASSPRGTSGSNEQFF
TRBJ1-4 TRBV12-3/TRBV12-4 NA 12 once TGTGCCACCAACGTGTGGGGTGAAAAACTGTTTTTT CATNVWGEKLFF
TRBJ2-1 TRBV11-3 NA 13 NA TGTGCCAGCAGCTCTAACACCGACAATGAGCAGTTCTTC CASSSNTDNEQFF
TRBJ1-1 TRBV19 NA 13 once TGTGCCAGTAGTCGTCCCTACGGCACTGAAGCTTTCTTT CASSRPYGTEAFF
TRBJ2-7 TRBV27 TRBD1 16 NA TGTGCCAGCCGAAACAGGGGGCCTACGACTCCCTACGAGCAGTACTTC CASRNRGPTTPYEQYF
TRBJ1-5 TRBV27 NA 15 NA TGTGCCAGCAGTTTAGGGGCAGGGCGTTTCCAGCCCCAGCATTTT CASSLGAGRFQPQHF
TRBJ2-1 TRBV7-8 NA 15 NA TGTGCCAGCAGCAAGGGACTGGGAGTAGCGGATCGGCAGTTCTTC CASSKGLGVADRQFF
TRBJ1-4 TRBV7-9 NA 14 NA TGTGCCAGCAGCCAAAGCGGGGGCAATGAAAAACTGTTTTTT CASSQSGGNEKLFF
TRBJ2-1 TRBV4-1 TRBD2 16 NA TGCGCCAGCAGCCAAGAACTAGCGGAACCCTACAATGAGCAGTTCTTC CASSQELAEPYNEQFF
TRBJ1-5 TRBV4-1 NA 16 NA TGCGCCAGCAGCCCTCTACCCCCAACAGTCGGTCAGCCCCAGCATTTT CASSPLPPTVGQPQHF
TRBJ1-6 TRBV10-3 TRBD1 14 NA TGTGCCATCAGTGTGGACAGGGGGCTTTCACCCCTCCACTTT CAISVDRGLSPLHF
TRBJ1-4 TRBV6-5 NA 13 NA TGTGCCAGCCTTAAGGGGGTGGGGGAAAAACTGTTTTTT CASLKGVGEKLFF
TRBJ1-5 TRBV4-2 NA 16 NA TGTGCCAGCAGCCAGGATGACAGGAGTAGCAATCAGCCCCAGCATTTT CASSQDDRSSNQPQHF
TRBJ2-2 TRBV28 NA 16 NA TGTGCCAGCAGTCGTGGGGGGGCGGCGAACACCGGGGAGCTGTTTTTT CASSRGGAANTGELFF
TRBJ2-1 TRBV28 TRBD2 14 NA TGTGCCAGCTTTGGCGGGGGGGCAAACAATGAGCAGTTCTTC CASFGGGANNEQFF